This T cell receptor beta chain originates from a study of shared clonotypes between healthy human individuals (dated by TCRdb to between 2020 and 2021). With respect to the entire study: The cohort included three men and a couple of women between 18 and 49 years of age. To estimate repertoire size and how much clonotypes are shared between individuals, the study performed deep sequencing of blood TCR repertoires from roughly five healthy adults. Different laboratories and diverse techniques were used to prepare libraries and sequence TCR repertoires, to increase sequencing depth and limit assay-specific biases. For each donor, three plates each were used for CD4 naive and CD4 memory, two plates were used for CD8 naive, and one plate was used for CD8 memory. Between about 0.94 and 8.9 billion PBMCs per donor were obtained by leukapheresis. Here is what the overall study found, with its caveats: When several donors were compared, the shared fraction of clonotypes was 5% to 6.5% for naive CD4, roughly 3.3% for naive CD8, 2% to 2.5% for memory CD4, and 0.35% to 0.4% for memory CD8. Naive subsets generally had larger estimated clonotype richness than memory subsets. Pairwise subsampling led to the expectation that sequencing depth would affect the degree of clonotype sharing among donors. Rarefaction of sorted-subset datasets indicated incomplete sequencing despite the large sequencing depth. Clonotypes shared by all four sorted-subset donors showed higher generation probabilities than non-shared clonotypes. The genetic and exposure-history diversity represented was limited by the small number of donors. Sampling was limited to blood, and TCR repertoires in tissue likely differ from TCR repertoires in blood.

On this clone: Its cognate antigen has yet to be identified. No much larger clonotype is one base removed from it; base qualities were not supplied.

CD8 naive samples were obtained by positive selection for CCR7 among CD45RO-negative cells, yielding a CD45RA+CCR7+ population from which TemRA cells were excluded. The donors were healthy, HIV-negative adults with no recently reported acute infections or vaccinations. Only Caucasian adults living in Nashville, Tennessee, USA were represented among the donors. Blood was obtained by leukapheresis, after which PBMCs were separated by Ficoll-Histopaque density gradient centrifugation and cryopreserved in liquid nitrogen vapor phase. Purity and quantity of every magnetically sorted T cell population were checked by analytical flow cytometry. From each sorted fraction, genomic DNA was isolated and quantified by UV absorbance on a Nanodrop 2000c. Using the deep immunoSEQ assay, multiplex PCR amplified TCR CDR3 regions from genomic DNA. Extracted genomic DNA from each cell subset was distributed evenly across all wells of several immunoSEQ 96-well plates, and each plate was treated as a replicate. Each replicate PCR for sorted subsets received about 220 ng genomic DNA, equal to tens of thousands of T cell genomes. Purified libraries were measured with a Qubit 3.0 fluorometer, size-checked on a Bioanalyzer 2100, and measured again with the KAPA Library Quantification kit. Each immunoSEQ 96-well plate was sequenced on its own single-read 150-cycle Illumina NextSeq 550 flow cell. Under the source paper's analysis protocol: Because only junctional sequences without quality scores were contained in the immunoSEQ output, filtering matching that applied to full-length reads could not be performed. To assign V/J genes and CDR3, sequences were annotated using PyIR, a Python wrapper for IgBLAST v1.9, with IMGT germline references. Reads with weak V/J assignments (E-value above 1e-6), missing CDR3, stop codons, out-of-frame junctions, or ambiguous translated residues were removed. V3J clonotypes were defined as sequences sharing an identical inferred V gene, J gene, and CDR3 amino acid sequence. Percentage overlap between repertoires was computed as shared unique clonotypes divided by the size of the smaller repertoire. Repertoire richness was assessed with RTK rarefaction, the Chao1 estimator, and Recon v2.1 estimates of unobserved clonotypes. For all TCRbeta clonotypes obtained by the gDNA method from a handful of donors, generation probabilities were computed with OLGA. TCRdb stores this immuneACCESS table with in-frame sequences only. Part of the clones is absent; in the studies checked, under half of the shortfall reflects unresolved V genes, and no reason is known for the rest. The V and J calls and clone size are taken from that table; D and trimming were inferred from the DNA. The sample has roughly 850,000 clones on record, 95% to 97% of them singletons. Approximately 0.2% of the sample is taken by the ten largest.

Sequences MNHEY (CDR1) and SVGAGI (CDR2) are obtained from the germline V gene. Clipping removes 8 bases from V and 2 bases from J, with 4 as the unmatched junction base count. The CDR3 covers 13 residues, taking in both the cysteine and the phenylalanine. Only CDR3 DNA remains: 39 bases, in frame from the first base. The chain couples TRBV6-5 to TRBJ2-5; 8 junctional bases match TRBD1. The sample comprised naive CD8+ T cells sorted from blood. The cell subset or site label on this specimen signifies: CD45RA+CCR7+. This sequence was found in a man aged 25-45 years in good health. This receptor carries the CDR3 CASGTGKQETQYF. The nucleotide sequence reads TGTGCCAGCGGGACAGGCAAGCAAGAGACCCAGTACTTC.